What follows is one T cell receptor beta chain and its context. The sample is drawn from a study of blood T cell repertoires in COVID-19. Whole-study context: COVID-19 samples from acute and convalescent phases originated in the United States, Italy and Spain.

The method was immunoSEQ multiplex PCR; TCRdb's version includes in-frame clones alone and lacks a portion of them. The sample yields under 400,000 clones, roughly nine tenths seen once. This CDR3 region has 14 residues. V dropped 0 bases and J dropped 7 bases, with 12 bases sitting between them. The germline V gene has CDR1 LGHDT and CDR2 YNNKEL (reference sequence). The TCR was taken from a woman in her sixties or seventies with COVID-19, enrolled during active disease. Sequenced sample: peripheral blood. The J gene is TRBJ1-2, the V gene TRBV3-1 (or the pseudogene TRBV3-2); no clear D. In nucleotides, the CDR3 is TGTGCCAGCAGCCAAGACTTGGGCCCACCTGGCTACACCTTC. Protein product: CASSQDLGPPGYTF.